This T cell receptor (beta chain) was retrieved from a study of T cell responses to AZD1222 COVID-19 vaccine. The CDR3 is made up of 13 amino acids. V lost 6 bases and J lost 0, with 8 bases in between. Per the germline V gene, CDR1 is SNHLY and CDR2 is FYNNEI. Sequencing used immunoSEQ multiplex PCR; TCRdb keeps in-frame clones, though not all of them. Of about 94,000 clones listed, around 85% are singletons. As concerns this clone: Its antigen is not known.

Overall study results and limits: Clonal diversity may have been underestimated in mostly white British donors. Sampling that yielded the repertoires occurred only after the peak T cell response. Baseline serology detected seropositivity in only five to seven AZD1222 recipients.

The receptor was derived from an adult who received the AZD1222 COVID-19 vaccine. The sample was peripheral blood, taken 28 days after the second AZD1222 dose. The V call is TRBV2, the J call TRBJ1-1; D is unresolved. The CDR3 protein is CASSGLMNTEAFF. CDR3 DNA sequence: TGTGCCAGCAGCGGGTTAATGAACACTGAAGCTTTCTTT.